A single sample gave rise to the 27 T cell receptor beta chains below, sequenced in a study of glioma-infiltrating T cells after dendritic cell vaccination (TCRdb year 2016). Libraries were prepared through the immunoSEQ multiplex PCR assay. TCRdb stores this immuneACCESS table with in-frame sequences only. Part of the clones is absent; in the studies checked, under half of the shortfall reflects unresolved V genes, and no reason is known for the rest. The sample table shows roughly 85,000 clones, and less than 85% are seen once. Roughly 8.4% of the sample is held by the ten biggest clonotypes. The time point label, read with the paper, signifies: after dendritic cell vaccination, including at tumor progression/relapse. The starting material was blood, obtained after dendritic cell vaccination. The receptors originated from a human donor with glioblastoma.

The V and J genes are TRBV11-2 and TRBJ2-7; a possible D gene is TRBD2 (5 bases). Per germline, CDR1 SGHAT and CDR2 FQNNGV. Trimming took off 1 base at V and 7 bases at J, with 17 bases between the two ends. The CDR3 has 15 amino acids. CDR3 sequence reads: CASSLVRGERGEQYF. In DNA, the CDR3 is TGTGCCAGCAGCTTAGTTCGTGGGGAACGGGGTGAGCAGTACTTC.

The chain is built from TRBV2 and TRBJ1-2; D possibly corresponds to TRBD1 (5 bases). V dropped 6 bases and J dropped 4 bases, with 9 bases sitting between them. This CDR3 spans 12 amino acids. CDR1 and CDR2 from the germline V gene are SNHLY and FYNNEI. The CDR3 sequence: CASSTGVYGYTF. The CDR3 DNA sequence: TGTGCCAGCAGCACGGGGGTCTATGGCTACACCTTC.

The chain combines TRBV6-4 with TRBJ2-1, with a possible D match to TRBD2 (7 bases). Trimming pared 2 bases from V and 7 bases from J, leaving 12 bases between. CDR1 is MRHNA, CDR2 SNTAGT, per germline. The CDR3 has 14 amino acids. The CDR3 is CASSDGGGGNEQFF. CDR3 in DNA: TGTGCCAGCAGTGACGGGGGAGGGGGAAATGAGCAGTTCTTC.

V gene TRBV4-2 combines with J gene TRBJ1-2; TRBD1 might be the D (5 bases). The germline gives CDR1 LGHNA, CDR2 YNFKEQ. The CDR3 runs 14 residues. V was cut by 4 bases and J by 6 bases, with 15 bases left in between. The CDR3 DNA reads TGTGCCAGCAGCCCCGGGACTATCTTGGATGGCTACACCTTC. Protein sequence: CASSPGTILDGYTF.

The gene calls are TRBV28 and TRBJ1-2, with 7 nucleotides matching TRBD1. Losses at the gene ends were 6 bases for V and 4 bases for J; bases not matched to a gene: 8. The CDR3 has 14 amino acids. Germline-derived CDR1 and CDR2 are MDHEN and SYDVKM. The CDR3 protein is CASSLGGQIYGYTF. The CDR3 DNA is TGTGCCAGCAGCCTCGGGGGACAGATCTATGGCTACACCTTC.

The rearrangement uses TRBV6-5 and TRBJ2-2; 8 nucleotides align to TRBD1. The CDR3 consists of 14 residues. The germline V gene has CDR1 MNHEY and CDR2 SVGAGI. V was clipped by 5 bases and J by 2 bases; unmatched bases: 1. This chain's CDR3 is CASSDRGNTGELFF. The CDR3 DNA is TGTGCCAGCAGTGACAGGGGTAACACCGGGGAGCTGTTTTTT.

The rearrangement uses TRBV7-3 and TRBJ2-2; TRBD2 matches 11 bases. Germline CDR1 and CDR2: SGHTA and FQGTGA. Trimming cost V 3 bases and J 7 bases; bases outside gene matches: 7. The CDR3 loop spans 16 amino acids. CDR3 coding DNA: TGTGCCAGCAGCTTCTTAGCGGGGGGGCCTGGCGGGGAGCTGTTTTTT. Encoded protein: CASSFLAGGPGGELFF.

The genes are TRBV28 and TRBJ2-1, with TRBD1 matching 7 bases. The germline V gene has CDR1 MDHEN and CDR2 SYDVKM. The V and J ends lost 7 bases and 4 bases, in that order; junction bases with no gene match: 13. This CDR3 comprises 16 residues. The CDR3 coding sequence is TGTGCCAGCACCTCTGCCGAGACAGGGATTTACAATGAGCAGTTCTTC. As protein: CASTSAETGIYNEQFF.

This clone was counted between two and nine times. CDR3 nucleotides: TGTGCCAGCAGCTTGGTCCCTAGCTCTGGAAACACCATATATTTT. This translates into CASSLVPSSGNTIYF. The chain links TRBV5-6 to TRBJ1-3, with no clear D. In germline, CDR1 is SGHDT, CDR2 YYEEEE. V was cut by 0 bases and J by 0 bases, with 7 bases left in between. The CDR3 spans 15 residues.

The V and J genes are TRBV7-2 and TRBJ2-2; tentative D call: TRBD1 (6 bases). Germline lookup yields CDR1 SGHTA and CDR2 FQGNSA. The CDR3 is 14 amino acids. Trimming removed 3 bases from V and 7 bases from J, with 12 bases in between. The CDR3 spells CASSFQGSDGELFF. The CDR3, as DNA: TGTGCCAGCAGCTTCCAGGGGTCGGACGGGGAGCTGTTTTTT. The full variable domain, with the rest looked up from reference TRBV7-2 and TRBJ2-2, is GAGVSQSPSNKVTEKGKDVELRCDPISGHTALYWYRQSLGQGLEFLIYFQGNSAPDKSGLPSDRFSAERTGGSVSTLTIQRTQQEDSAVYLCASSFQGSDGELFFGEGSRLTVL.

The rearrangement uses TRBV5-1 and TRBJ1-1; TRBD1 matches at 7 bases. In germline, CDR1 is SGHRS, CDR2 YFSETQ. The CDR3 spans 16 residues. Trimming took 4 bases from V and 1 from J; bases not matched to a gene: 10. The CDR3: CASSQDRDLGNTEAFF. The CDR3 bases are TGCGCCAGCAGCCAAGACAGGGATTTGGGGAACACTGAAGCTTTCTTT.

The CDR3 bases are TGTGCCAGCAGCTTACCGGGACAGGGTTCCTATGGCTACACCTTC. Protein: CASSLPGQGSYGYTF. The chain uses TRBV7-2 and TRBJ1-2, with 9 bases identical to TRBD1. Germline V gene sequence: CDR1 SGHTA, CDR2 FQGNSA. CDR3 length: 15 amino acids. Trimming took 2 bases from V and 4 from J; bases not matched to a gene: 5.

This chain links TRBV27 with TRBJ1-1; possible D gene TRBD1, 5 bases. The CDR3 has 14 amino acids. Trimming removed 3 bases at V and 1 base at J, with 9 bases between. Germline CDR1 is MNHEY and CDR2 is SMNVEV (reference sequence). CDR3 loop: CASSFGGSNTEAFF. The CDR3 DNA reads TGTGCCAGCAGTTTCGGGGGATCGAACACTGAAGCTTTCTTT.

The J gene is TRBJ2-2, the V gene TRBV25-1; tentative D call: TRBD2 (6 bases). The germline V gene has CDR1 MGHDK and CDR2 SYGVNS. V was pared by 6 bases and J by 1 base, with 9 bases between. The CDR3 contains 14 residues. Here the CDR3 DNA reads TGTGCCAGCAGGGGTAGCGGGAACACCGGGGAGCTGTTTTTT. Amino acid sequence: CASRGSGNTGELFF.

The chain is built from TRBV15 and TRBJ1-5, with 9 positions matching TRBD1. Trimming removed 1 base from V and 1 base from J; junction bases left unmatched: 11. This CDR3 has 19 amino acids. Per germline, CDR1 LNHNV and CDR2 YYDKDF (reference sequence). The CDR3 nucleotides are TGTGCCACCAGCAGAGGAGGGGGACAGGGAGGTTCGAGCAATCAGCCCCAGCATTTT. It codes for CATSRGGGQGGSSNQPQHF.

The CDR3 nucleotides are TGTGCCAGCAGCTTGAAGGGACAGCTCTACGAGCAGTACTTC. This encodes CASSLKGQLYEQYF. J is TRBJ2-7 and V is TRBV7-9, with 7 bases aligning to TRBD1. Germline V gene data show CDR1 as SEHNR and CDR2 as FQNEAQ (reference sequence). This CDR3 has 14 amino acids. V dropped 3 bases and J dropped 3; count of bases not matched to a gene: 5. Based on the CDR3 plus reference TRBV7-9 and TRBJ2-7, the full variable domain is DTGVSQNPRHKITKRGQNVTFRCDPISEHNRLYWYRQTLGQGPEFLTYFQNEAQLEKSRLLSDRFSAERPKGSFSTLEIQRTEQGDSAMYLCASSLKGQLYEQYFGPGTRLTVT.

The genes are TRBV5-1 and TRBJ2-3; 8 bases fit TRBD2. V was pared by 5 bases and J by 4 bases, with 9 bases of the junction left unmatched. Germline CDR1 and CDR2: SGHRS and YFSETQ. The CDR3 has 15 residues. This CDR3 is CASSSGTRKADTQYF. CDR3 DNA: TGCGCCAGCAGTTCCGGGACTAGAAAGGCAGATACGCAGTATTTT. Full variable domain (missing parts from reference TRBV5-1 and TRBJ2-3): KAGVTQTPRYLIKTRGQQVTLSCSPISGHRSVSWYQQTPGQGLQFLFEYFSETQRNKGNFPGRFSGRQFSNSRSEMNVSTLELGDSALYLCASSSGTRKADTQYFGPGTRLTVL.

This clone showed up just once. The V gene is TRBV14, the J gene TRBJ2-5, with a possible D match to TRBD1 (6 bases). V was pared by 4 bases and J by 5 bases, with 14 bases between. The V gene's germline CDR1 is SGHDN and CDR2 FVKESK. The CDR3 runs to 14 residues. The CDR3 nucleotides are TGTGCCAGCAGCCTACAGGGTTATCCGGAGACCCAGTACTTC. It translates to CASSLQGYPETQYF. Supplemented by reference TRBV14 and TRBJ2-5, the full variable domain reads EAGVTQFPSHSVIEKGQTVTLRCDPISGHDNLYWYRRVMGKEIKFLLHFVKESKQDESGMPNNRFLAERTGGTYSTLKVQPAELEDSGVYFCASSLQGYPETQYFGPGTRLLVL.

CDR3 sequence: CASSLDRTQPQHF. CDR3 coding DNA: TGTGCCAGCAGTTTAGACAGGACTCAGCCCCAGCATTTT. The rearrangement joins TRBV6-1 to TRBJ1-5, with a weak D call TRBD1 (6 bases). CDR1 and CDR2 (germline): MNHNS, SASEGT. The CDR3 is 13 amino acids. Trimming took off 5 bases at V and 6 bases at J, with 11 bases between the two ends.

The rearrangement joins TRBV5-1 to TRBJ2-7, with 8 positions matching TRBD2. Unmatched junction bases numbered 4, after V lost 4 bases and J lost 4 bases. CDR1 is SGHRS and CDR2 is YFSETQ in the germline V gene. There are 13 residues in the CDR3. The CDR3 sequence is CASSSSGAYEQYF. Written as DNA, the CDR3 is TGCGCCAGCAGCAGTAGCGGGGCGTACGAGCAGTACTTC.

Comment on this clone: The junction does not match germline at one end; this may be a read error. The chain uses TRBV6-5 and TRBJ1-2; 9 bases are a match to TRBD1. The CDR3 is 13 amino acids. Germline V gives CDR1 MNHEY, CDR2 SVGAGI. The CDR3 loop reads CASVGVGDRDISF. CDR3 bases: TGTGCCAGCGTGGGGGTTGGGGACAGGGATATTTCCTTC.

The V gene is TRBV7-2, the J gene TRBJ1-1; D gene ambiguous. V dropped 2 bases and J dropped 3 bases, with 7 bases sitting between them. Germline V gene data show CDR1 as SGHTA and CDR2 as FQGNSA. This CDR3 is built from 13 residues. The CDR3 spells CASSLNSHTEAFF. In DNA form, the CDR3 reads TGTGCCAGCAGCTTAAACAGCCACACTGAAGCTTTCTTT.

The J gene is TRBJ1-1, the V gene TRBV6-6; possibly TRBD1 for D (6 bases). The CDR3 length is 13 residues. V was clipped by 8 bases and J by 1 base, with 11 bases between them. CDR1 and CDR2 (germline): MNHNY, SVGAGI (reference sequence). CDR3 sequence reads: CASGRGENTEAFF. CDR3 sequence (DNA): TGTGCCAGCGGGAGGGGGGAGAACACTGAAGCTTTCTTT.

V and J are TRBV2 and TRBJ1-2, with 8 nucleotides matching TRBD1. Germline V lookup: CDR1 SNHLY, CDR2 FYNNEI. V shed 6 bases and J 5 bases; nucleotides not matched to a gene: 5. The CDR3 is made up of 13 amino acids. The chain's CDR3 is CASRAQGGYGYTF. The CDR3 nucleotides are TGTGCCAGCAGGGCACAGGGGGGTTATGGCTACACCTTC.

This rearrangement joins TRBV18 to TRBJ2-3, with a weak D call TRBD2 (6 bases). The CDR3 totals 14 residues. Germline values: CDR1 KGHSH, CDR2 LQKENI. V lost 3 bases, J lost 1 base, and 8 bases lay in between. CDR3 region: CASSPGLGTDTQYF. CDR3 DNA sequence: TGTGCCAGCTCACCGGGACTCGGCACAGATACGCAGTATTTT.

This chain joins TRBV28 and TRBJ1-1; D is uncertain. The germline V gene has CDR1 MDHEN and CDR2 SYDVKM. The germline V and J ends were trimmed by 2 bases and 11 bases, with 12 bases remaining between them. The CDR3 spans 12 residues. The CDR3 sequence is CASSLRAGGAFF. CDR3 DNA sequence: TGTGCCAGCAGTTTACGTGCAGGTGGGGCTTTCTTT.

V and J are TRBV27 and TRBJ2-3, with a tentative D call TRBD1 (6 bases). Trimming left V 4 bases short and J 3 bases short, with 20 bases between. This CDR3 contains 17 residues. CDR1 is MNHEY and CDR2 is SMNVEV in the germline V gene (reference sequence). The CDR3 coding sequence is TGTGCCAGCAGTTCTCTAGACAGGCCGGCGGGTACAGATACGCAGTATTTT. Its protein is CASSSLDRPAGTDTQYF.